The T cell receptor beta chain described here comes from a study of blood T cell repertoires in COVID-19. This clone was detected ten times or more. CDR1 and CDR2 from the germline V gene are SEHNR and FQNEAQ (reference sequence). V was clipped by 0 bases and J by 6 bases, with 11 bases between them. This CDR3 has 14 residues. Clones were sequenced by immunoSEQ multiplex PCR, and TCRdb holds only the in-frame ones, with some missing. Of 150,000 to 200,000 clones detected, 80% to 90% appear once; the ten largest clones hold roughly 15%. This rearrangement joins TRBV7-9 to TRBJ1-1; D is unclear. This sequence was found in a woman in her 70s with COVID-19, enrolled during active disease. The sequenced material came from peripheral blood. The CDR3 DNA follows: TGTGCCAGCAGCTTAGCGCGAGGGTACCCTGAAGCTTTCTTT. Protein product: CASSLARGYPEAFF. The entire variable domain, with the rest obtained from reference TRBV7-9 and TRBJ1-1, is as follows: DTGVSQNPRHKITKRGQNVTFRCDPISEHNRLYWYRQTLGQGPEFLTYFQNEAQLEKSRLLSDRFSAERPKGSFSTLEIQRTEQGDSAMYLCASSLARGYPEAFFGQGTRLTVV.